This T cell receptor beta chain was retrieved from a study of T-cell reconstitution after alpha-beta-depleted transplantation in children. The study's findings and limits: Roughly two months post-transplant, alpha-beta T cells reportedly originated from several hundred graft clones that had expanded. The study traced high day-60 TCRbeta diversity in some patients to surviving recipient T cells and thymic progenitors. After one year, T-cell counts and TCRbeta diversity mostly came from new T cells.

It was with unique molecular identifiers that the TCRbeta library was prepared. TCRdb used MiXCR to reprocess the PCR reads, holding one entry per CDR3 protein. Among some 440,000 distinct CDR3 sequences, about a sixth were seen once, and the ten largest hold 25% to 35%. A word on this clonotype: The antigen is undetermined.

CDR1 MNHNY and CDR2 SVGAGI come from the germline V gene (reference sequence). V shed 5 bases and J shed 6 bases, with 10 bases lying between them. The CDR3 is 13 residues long. This TCR derives from a boy under two years old who had a stem cell transplant for Wiskott-Aldrich syndrome, so the T cells may come from the graft donor. The genes are TRBV6-6 and TRBJ2-2; D gene uncertain. The material was PBMCs, mostly from graft donor cells, obtained 360 days after TCRalphabeta/CD19-depleted stem cell transplant. DNA for the CDR3: TGTGCCAGCAGTGCTCGTTACTCCGGGGAGCTGTTTTTT. Translating it yields CASSARYSGELFF.